These 18 T cell receptor beta chains were all obtained from the same sample, sequenced in a study of tumor and adjacent non-tumor tissue in lung cancer. A modified ARM-PCR protocol with three rounds of nested PCR amplified TCRbeta. TCRdb re-called the multiplex PCR reads with MiXCR, one entry per CDR3 protein. The table has tens of thousands of distinct CDR3 sequences, around 64% seen once. No cell sorting was done before RNA was extracted from the tissue. Sequenced input: lung tumor tissue. The receptors were gathered from a man aged 55 to 70 with non-small cell lung cancer.

In its sample, this clonotype was seen many times. This chain connects TRBV6-5 to TRBJ2-3; D uncertain. Trimming cost V 0 bases and J 0 bases, with 7 bases left between them. Germline V gene data show CDR1 as MNHEY and CDR2 as SVGAGI. This CDR3 region has 15 residues. CDR3 residues: CASSYSPESTDTQYF. The DNA for the CDR3 is TGTGCCAGCAGTTACTCGCCGGAGAGCACAGATACGCAGTATTTT.

This clonotype was counted once. One end of the junction does not line up with germline, which may come from a read error. The chain combines TRBV12-3 or TRBV12-4 with TRBJ2-4, with 7 positions matching TRBD1. This CDR3 has 14 residues. In DNA, the CDR3 is TGTGCCAGCAAAGTAACAGGGGTCAAAAACATTCAGTATTTC. It yields the protein CASKVTGVKNIQYF.

Remarks on this clonotype: At one end, the junction sequence differs from germline, possibly due to a read error. The chain uses TRBV11-3 and TRBJ2-2; weak D call: TRBD1 (6 bases). CDR3 length: 15 amino acids. CDR1 is SGHNT and CDR2 is YENEEA in the germline V gene. CDR3: CAGTKDRALTREPFF. CDR3 nucleotides: TGTGCCGGCACCAAGGACAGAGCTCTCACCAGGGAGCCGTTTTTT.

Details on this clonotype: Compared with germline, one end of the junction differs, possibly owing to a read error. The chain combines TRBV12-5 with TRBJ1-1; D is ambiguous. The V gene's germline CDR1 is LGHNT and CDR2 FRNRAP. This CDR3 region has 12 residues. In nucleotides, the CDR3 is TGTGTTAGTTGCTACTGGAGAACTGAAGCTTTCTTT. Amino acid sequence: CVSCYWRTEAFF.

The V call is TRBV20-1, the J call TRBJ2-5, with D uncertain. Germline lookup yields CDR1 DFQATT and CDR2 SNEGSKA (reference sequence). The CDR3 has 12 amino acids. V was trimmed by 2 bases and J by 13 bases, leaving 17 bases between them. In nucleotides, the CDR3 is TGCAGTGCTAGAACGGGCGGTGAGATCCGGTACTTC. It codes for CSARTGGEIRYF.

V usage is TRBV6-6 and J usage is TRBJ2-3; perhaps TRBD1 as D (6 bases). CDR3 size: 15 residues. Germline-derived CDR1 and CDR2 are MNHNY and SVGAGI (reference sequence). Trimming removed 0 bases at V and 11 bases at J, with 18 bases between. As DNA, the CDR3 is TGTGCCAGCAGTTACTCCTATCTGGGGACACATATGCAGTATTTT. Residues: CASSYSYLGTHMQYF.

With regard to this clonotype: It is likely a read error, because the conserved phenylalanine at the end of the CDR3 is missing. The chain has TRBV30 and TRBJ2-2; weak D call: TRBD2 (7 bases). Germline lookup yields CDR1 GTSNPN and CDR2 SVGIG (reference sequence). The CDR3 is 15 residues long. Trimming removed 2 bases at V and 6 bases at J, with 16 bases between. CDR3 residues: CAWSQRGRGAGELFS. The DNA of the CDR3 is TGTGCCTGGAGTCAAAGGGGGAGGGGCGCCGGGGAGCTGTTTTCT.

Worth noting for this clonotype: Its ends do not fully match the called genes, so a read error is possible. In nucleotides, the CDR3 is TGCGCCAGCAGTCAAGAGGGTATAGTCGGAAACACCATATATTTT. Protein sequence: CASSQEGIVGNTIYF. The chain couples TRBV4-1 to TRBJ1-3; D remains unclear. The CDR3 extends over 15 amino acids. In germline, CDR1 is MGHRA, CDR2 YSYEKL.

The chain combines TRBV30 with TRBJ1-1; D gene uncertain. Germline V gene data show CDR1 as GTSNPN and CDR2 as SVGIG (reference sequence). The V end lost 0 bases, the J end lost 1 base, and 12 bases lay between the germline ends. The CDR3 has 15 residues. The CDR3 bases are TGTGCCTGGAGTGTAGGGTTAGTGGAGAACACTGAAGCTTTCTTT. It encodes CAWSVGLVENTEAFF.

J is TRBJ1-4 and V is TRBV12-3 or TRBV12-4, with D maybe TRBD1 (5 bases). The CDR3 runs to 14 residues. V gave up 5 bases and J gave up 10 bases, with 17 bases separating them. CDR3 nucleotides: TGTGCCAGCAGTGCCGGGGCTGGGGGTCTAAAACTGTTTTTT. This sequence encodes CASSAGAGGLKLFF.

This clonotype occurred many times. CDR3 in amino acids: CSALTTGRGYTGELFF. As DNA, the CDR3 is TGCAGTGCTCTAACGACTGGCCGAGGATACACCGGGGAGCTGTTTTTT. V and J are TRBV20-1 and TRBJ2-2; D remains unclear. Trimming took off 5 bases at V and 3 bases at J, with 19 bases between the two ends. Germline values: CDR1 DFQATT, CDR2 SNEGSKA (reference sequence). The CDR3 covers 16 residues.

This clonotype has a single count. V and J are TRBV28 and TRBJ1-5; 8 positions match TRBD1. Per germline, CDR1 MDHEN and CDR2 SYDVKM. This CDR3 comprises 14 residues. Trimming cost V 6 bases and J 5 bases; bases outside gene matches: 6. The CDR3 bases are TGTGCCAGCAGGGTGGACAGGGTGTATCAGCCCCAGCATTTT. Translated: CASRVDRVYQPQHF.

V and J are TRBV4-1 and TRBJ1-5; tentative D call: TRBD1 (6 bases). The V and J ends lost 0 bases and 0 bases respectively, with 12 bases between them. Germline V gene sequence: CDR1 MGHRA, CDR2 YSYEKL. The CDR3 consists of 17 residues. CDR3 nucleotide sequence: TGCGCCAGCAGCCAAGAGGGGGCAGGGCGTAGCAATCAGCCCCAGCATTTT. The encoded protein is CASSQEGAGRSNQPQHF.

The chain is built from TRBV20-1 and TRBJ1-1; D is undetermined. Trimming took 2 bases from V and 6 from J, leaving 13 bases between them. This CDR3 comprises 13 residues. The germline gives CDR1 DFQATT, CDR2 SNEGSKA (reference sequence). CDR3 sequence reads: CSARYRAMSEAFF. CDR3 nucleotides: TGCAGTGCTAGATATCGCGCGATGTCTGAAGCTTTCTTT.

As concerns this clonotype: The germline gene is not matched at one end of the junction; a read error may be the cause. This chain joins TRBV20-1 and TRBJ2-1; D gene unclear. Germline-derived CDR1 and CDR2 are DFQATT and SNEGSKA (reference sequence). The CDR3 contains 13 residues. In DNA form, the CDR3 reads TGCAGTGCTAGAGGTCCCTCCTACAATGAGCAGTTATTC. Translated, it gives CSARGPSYNEQLF.

Notes on this clonotype: A much larger clone lies a single base off, so this may be a read error. This chain joins TRBV30 and TRBJ1-6, with D hard to call. In germline, CDR1 is GTSNPN, CDR2 SVGIG (reference sequence). The V end was cut by 4 bases, the J end by 6 bases, with 7 bases between. The CDR3 is 12 amino acids. Written as DNA, the CDR3 is TGTGCCTGGAACCATGGTAATTCACCCCTCCACTTT. This gives the protein CAWNHGNSPLHF.

For this clonotype: The conserved phenylalanine or tryptophan normally closing the CDR3 is absent here, so this likely arose from a read error. The rearrangement joins TRBV20-1 to TRBJ1-1; D unclear. CDR1 and CDR2 (germline): DFQATT, SNEGSKA (reference sequence). The CDR3 length is 11 residues. The CDR3 spells CSAPGNTEAFL. The CDR3 coding sequence is TGCAGTGCTCCTGGGAACACCGAAGCTTTCTTA.

The chain combines TRBV12-3 or TRBV12-4 with TRBJ1-1; D gene unclear. The CDR3 runs to 13 residues. Trimming removed 6 bases from V and 4 bases from J, with 12 bases in between. CDR3 in amino acids: CASSTGLSTEAFF. The CDR3 DNA reads as TGTGCCAGCAGCACTGGGTTGAGCACTGAAGCTTTCTTT.